This TCR beta chain was found in a study of shared clonotypes between healthy human individuals (dated by TCRdb to the early 2020s). About the full investigation: The cohort included a few men and a couple of women between 18 and 49 years of age. Between about 0.8 and 9 billion PBMCs per donor were obtained by leukapheresis. For each donor, CD4 naive and CD4 memory were each given three plates, CD8 naive was given two plates, and CD8 memory was given one plate. Libraries were prepared and TCR repertoires were sequenced by different laboratories using diverse techniques, in order to increase sequencing depth and limit assay-specific biases. The study deeply sequenced blood TCR repertoires of five healthy adults to estimate repertoire size and the extent of clonotype sharing between individuals.

Of note for this clone: Its antigen target is currently unknown. It has no much larger one-base neighbor in the sample; base qualities were not kept.

The full study reports these points: Sampling was restricted to blood, and TCR repertoires in tissues likely differ from the TCR repertoires found in blood. Larger estimated clonotype richness was generally found for naive subsets than for memory subsets. Higher generation probabilities were observed for clonotypes shared by all four sorted-subset donors than for non-shared clonotypes. Pairwise subsampling indicated that sequencing depth was expected to affect the degree of clonotype sharing among donors. Because the study included only a small number of donors, the genetic and exposure-history diversity represented was limited. Incomplete sequencing was indicated by rarefaction of sorted-subset datasets, despite the large sequencing depth. When a handful of donors were compared, the shared fraction of clonotypes was 5% to 6.5% for naive CD4, 3.5% to 4% for naive CD8, roughly 2.5% for memory CD4, and less than 0.5% for memory CD8.

For the CD8 naive samples, CD45RO-negative cells were positively selected for CCR7, yielding a CD45RA+CCR7+ population from which TemRA cells were excluded. The donors were healthy, HIV-negative adults who had no recently reported acute infections or vaccinations. Every donor was a Caucasian adult living in Nashville, Tennessee, USA. Blood was obtained by leukapheresis, after which PBMCs were separated by Ficoll-Histopaque density gradient centrifugation and cryopreserved in liquid nitrogen vapor phase. Purity and quantity of every magnetically sorted T cell population were checked by analytical flow cytometry. Each sorted fraction had its genomic DNA isolated and then quantified by UV absorbance on a Nanodrop 2000c. Using the deep immunoSEQ assay, multiplex PCR amplified TCR CDR3 regions from genomic DNA. Extracted genomic DNA from each cell subset was spread evenly across all wells of several immunoSEQ 96-well plates, with each plate serving as a replicate. For sorted subsets, approximately 200 ng of genomic DNA, equivalent to 25,000 to 35,000 T cell genomes, went into each replicate PCR. Purified libraries were measured with a Qubit 3.0 fluorometer, size-checked on a Bioanalyzer 2100, and measured again with the KAPA Library Quantification kit. A separate single-read 150-cycle Illumina NextSeq 550 flow cell was used to sequence each immunoSEQ 96-well plate. In the paper's pipeline: Because only junctional sequences without quality scores were contained in the immunoSEQ output, filtering matching that applied to full-length reads could not be performed. Sequences were annotated with PyIR, a Python wrapper for IgBLAST v1.9, and V/J genes and CDR3 were assigned using IMGT germline references. Reads with weak V/J assignments (E-value above 1e-6), missing CDR3, stop codons, out-of-frame junctions, or ambiguous translated residues were removed. V3J clonotypes were defined as sequences sharing an identical inferred V gene, J gene, and CDR3 amino acid sequence. To compute the percentage overlap between repertoires, the number of shared unique clonotypes was divided by the size of the smaller repertoire. Richness of each repertoire was evaluated using RTK rarefaction, the Chao1 estimator, and Recon v2.1 estimates of unobserved clonotypes. For all TCRbeta clonotypes obtained by the gDNA method from a handful of donors, generation probabilities were computed with OLGA. This is the immuneACCESS table as TCRdb keeps it, with only in-frame sequences that have V and J called. A part of the clones is gone; compared with another copy, unresolved V genes explain less than half, and the rest is unexplained. The V and J calls and clone size are taken from that table; D and trimming were inferred from the DNA. The sample data list about 680,000 clones, and about 92% of these were observed just once. Together, the top ten hold approximately 24% of the sample.

The germline V gene provides CDR1 MDHEN and CDR2 SYDVKM. The CDR3 spans 15 residues, from the cysteine through the phenylalanine. CDR3 DNA is the only sequence kept; it has 45 bases, read in frame from the first base. Trimming takes 3 bases off V and 4 bases off J; junction bases not matched to a gene: 6. The clonotype was recovered from a man younger than 45 in good health. Recombination linked TRBV28 to TRBJ2-1; the central 7 bases match TRBD2. Sequenced material: naive CD8+ T cells sorted from blood. Reading the label with the study, this specimen's cell subset or site is: CD45RA+CCR7+. The nucleotides are TGTGCCAGCAGTTTTCGGGGGGAGCTTTACAATGAGCAGTTCTTC. Its protein product is CASSFRGELYNEQFF.